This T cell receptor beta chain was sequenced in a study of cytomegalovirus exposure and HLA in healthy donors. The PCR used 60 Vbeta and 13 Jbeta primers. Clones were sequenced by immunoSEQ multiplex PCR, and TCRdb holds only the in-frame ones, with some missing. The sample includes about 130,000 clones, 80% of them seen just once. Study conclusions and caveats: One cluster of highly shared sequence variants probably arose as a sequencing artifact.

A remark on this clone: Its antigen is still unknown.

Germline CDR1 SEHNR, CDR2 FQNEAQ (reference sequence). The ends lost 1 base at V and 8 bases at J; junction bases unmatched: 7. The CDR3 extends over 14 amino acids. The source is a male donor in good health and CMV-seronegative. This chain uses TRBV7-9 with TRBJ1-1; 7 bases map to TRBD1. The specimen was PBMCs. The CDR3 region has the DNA TGTGCCAGCAGCTTAGTAGGGGGCGGGCTGGAAGCTTTCTTT. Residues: CASSLVGGGLEAFF.